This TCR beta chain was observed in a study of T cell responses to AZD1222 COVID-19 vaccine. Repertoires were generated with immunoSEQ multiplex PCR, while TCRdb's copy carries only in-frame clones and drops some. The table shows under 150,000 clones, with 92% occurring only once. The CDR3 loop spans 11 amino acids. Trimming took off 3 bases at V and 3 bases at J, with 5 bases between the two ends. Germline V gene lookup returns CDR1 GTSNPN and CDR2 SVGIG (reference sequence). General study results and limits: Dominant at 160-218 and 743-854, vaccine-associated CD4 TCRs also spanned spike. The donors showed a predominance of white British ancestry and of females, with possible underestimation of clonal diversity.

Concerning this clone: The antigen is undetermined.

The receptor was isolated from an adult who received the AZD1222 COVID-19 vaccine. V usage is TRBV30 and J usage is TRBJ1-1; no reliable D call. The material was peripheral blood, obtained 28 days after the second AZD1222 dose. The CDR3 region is CAWRGDTEAFF. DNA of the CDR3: TGTGCCTGGAGGGGCGACACTGAAGCTTTCTTT.